These 18 T cell receptor beta chains originate from one sample sequenced in a study of neurological immune-mediated disorders. TCRdb independently ran MiXCR on the 5' RACE reads; one entry per CDR3 protein. The sample lists under 45,000 distinct CDR3 sequences, about 12% seen once, with roughly 1.3% in the top ten. Sequencing used PBMCs. The source of these receptors is a female donor in good health.

This clonotype was seen ten or more times. This sequence joins TRBV6-1 and TRBJ2-1; D ambiguous. From germline, CDR1 is MNHNS and CDR2 SASEGT. The CDR3 runs 15 residues. Between the trimmed V and J ends, which lost 4 bases and 0 bases, there was a span of 10 bases. As DNA, the CDR3 is TGTGCCAGCAGTGGTGAGTCGGCCTCCTACAATGAGCAGTTCTTC. It specifies CASSGESASYNEQFF.

This clonotype was counted many times. The chain couples TRBV20-1 to TRBJ2-2, with D perhaps TRBD1 (5 bases). V lost 3 bases and J 0 bases, leaving 11 bases between the germline ends. The V gene's germline CDR1 is DFQATT and CDR2 SNEGSKA (reference sequence). The CDR3 covers 15 residues. The CDR3 DNA sequence: TGCAGTGCTAGTTCAGGGAAAGCGAACACCGGGGAGCTGTTTTTT. It is translated as CSASSGKANTGELFF.

This clonotype has a count of ten or more. The chain combines TRBV28 with TRBJ1-5; D is unresolved. This CDR3 is built from 15 residues. The germline V gene encodes CDR1 MDHEN and CDR2 SYDVKM. V lost 6 bases and J 0 bases, leaving 12 bases between the germline ends. As DNA, the CDR3 is TGTGCCAGCAGAATACGTGGTTATAGCAATCAGCCCCAGCATTTT. It specifies CASRIRGYSNQPQHF.

In this sample, this clonotype turned up many times. The chain combines TRBV3-1 with TRBJ2-1; 9 bases are a match to TRBD2. The CDR3 covers 17 residues. Germline-derived CDR1 and CDR2 are LGHDT and YNNKEL (reference sequence). The V and J ends lost 3 bases and 0 bases, in that order; junction bases with no gene match: 6. CDR3 residues: CASSQTTAGGSYNEQFF. The CDR3 bases are TGTGCCAGCAGCCAGACTACAGCGGGGGGCTCCTACAATGAGCAGTTCTTC.

This clonotype has ten or more counts. This chain uses TRBV3-1 with TRBJ2-5; tentatively, D is TRBD1 (6 bases). This CDR3 is 15 amino acids long. V lost 4 bases, J lost 4 bases, and 16 bases lay in between. Germline loops: CDR1 LGHDT, CDR2 YNNKEL (reference sequence). The CDR3 loop reads CASSPRGSGGETQYF. CDR3 nucleotide sequence: TGTGCCAGCAGCCCAAGGGGGAGTGGAGGAGAGACCCAGTACTTC.

This clonotype came up many times. V is TRBV28 and J is TRBJ2-7; 8 bases align to TRBD1. In germline, CDR1 is MDHEN, CDR2 SYDVKM. This CDR3 has 13 amino acids. Trimming took 10 bases from V and 5 from J; bases not matched to a gene: 10. As DNA, the CDR3 is TGTGCCACCAAAGGACAGGGAAAACACGAGCAGTACTTC. Protein sequence: CATKGQGKHEQYF.

This sequence joins TRBV5-1 and TRBJ2-7; D is undetermined. Germline loops: CDR1 SGHRS, CDR2 YFSETQ. The CDR3 length is 11 residues. Trimming left V 5 bases short and J 4 bases short, with 7 bases between. CDR3 DNA: TGCGCCAGCAGGATTAGTTACGAGCAGTACTTC. Translated, it gives CASRISYEQYF.

The chain carries TRBV10-2 and TRBJ1-2; D is ambiguous. Germline V gene data show CDR1 as WSHSY and CDR2 as SAAADI. Trimming stripped 7 bases from V and 1 base from J, with 13 bases between. The CDR3 is 14 amino acids. CDR3 sequence reads: CASTSDGRNYGYTF. In DNA, the CDR3 is TGCGCCAGCACCTCGGACGGTCGTAACTATGGCTACACCTTC.

Many counts were recorded for this clonotype. The gene calls are TRBV7-6 and TRBJ1-1; TRBD1 aligns across 7 bases. The trim removed 5 bases at V and 1 base at J, leaving 4 bases unmatched. Germline CDR1 SGHVS, CDR2 FNYEAQ. The CDR3 spans 14 residues. The CDR3 here is CASSAYRGNTEAFF. CDR3 sequence (DNA): TGTGCCAGCAGCGCCTACAGGGGGAACACTGAAGCTTTCTTT. Complete variable domain (other parts from reference TRBV7-6 and TRBJ1-1): GAGVSQSPRYKVTKRGQDVALRCDPISGHVSLYWYRQALGQGPEFLTYFNYEAQQDKSGLPNDRFSAERPEGSISTLTIQRTEQRDSAMYRCASSAYRGNTEAFFGQGTRLTVV.

This clonotype showed up many times. This sequence joins TRBV15 and TRBJ1-1; D gene uncertain. Germline values: CDR1 LNHNV, CDR2 YYDKDF (reference sequence). V dropped 5 bases and J dropped 5 bases, with 12 bases sitting between them. This CDR3 is 13 amino acids long. As DNA, the CDR3 is TGTGCCACCAGCGAAGAGAGGTCAACTGAAGCTTTCTTT. Translating gives CATSEERSTEAFF.

In this sample, this clonotype turned up many times. The gene calls are TRBV11-3 and TRBJ2-7; D may be TRBD1 (5 bases). Germline CDR1 and CDR2: SGHNT and YENEEA. The CDR3 extends over 13 amino acids. The ends were cut back, 0 bases at V and 6 bases at J, with 9 bases in the middle. The CDR3 DNA follows: TGTGCCAGCAGCTTAGATCAGGGTGGCGAGCAGTACTTC. It translates to CASSLDQGGEQYF.

This clonotype was observed many times. The V gene is TRBV5-1, the J gene TRBJ2-2; D remains ambiguous. The germline V and J ends were trimmed by 3 bases and 4 bases, with 10 bases remaining between them. CDR3 length equals 14 residues. Germline CDR1 and CDR2: SGHRS and YFSETQ. The CDR3 coding sequence is TGCGCCAGCAGCTCGAAACCTAGCACCGGGGAGCTGTTTTTT. Amino acids: CASSSKPSTGELFF.

This clonotype was observed many times. The rearrangement links TRBV15 to TRBJ2-3; no reliable D call. There are 13 residues in the CDR3. Trimming took 4 bases from V and 4 from J, leaving 9 bases between them. Per germline, CDR1 LNHNV and CDR2 YYDKDF (reference sequence). This CDR3 is CATSTSMADTQYF. The CDR3 DNA is TGTGCCACCAGCACATCCATGGCAGATACGCAGTATTTT.

The gene calls are TRBV5-1 and TRBJ2-3; a weak D match, TRBD1 (5 bases). The germline V gene has CDR1 SGHRS and CDR2 YFSETQ. The CDR3 is made up of 15 amino acids. Deletions cut 1 base from V and 0 bases from J, with 9 bases between. CDR3 sequence: CASSLSGLSTDTQYF. In nucleotides, the CDR3 is TGCGCCAGCAGCTTGTCAGGGCTTAGCACAGATACGCAGTATTTT.

This clonotype showed up many times. V and J are TRBV6-6 and TRBJ1-1, with unresolved D. This CDR3 has 15 residues. Germline CDR1 and CDR2: MNHNY and SVGAGI (reference sequence). Trimming removed 0 bases from V and 5 bases from J, with 13 bases in between. The CDR3 protein is CASSYSSTLITEAFF. CDR3 in DNA: TGTGCCAGCAGTTACTCGAGTACCCTTATAACTGAAGCTTTCTTT.

Many counts were recorded for this clonotype. In nucleotides, the CDR3 is TGTGCCAGCAGCTTTATGCTAGGGATCGAGCACGAGCAGTACTTC. Amino acid sequence: CASSFMLGIEHEQYF. V usage is TRBV7-8 and J usage is TRBJ2-7, with D hard to call. The V gene's germline CDR1 is SGHVS and CDR2 FQNEAQ. With 3 bases removed from V and 5 bases from J, the gap between germline ends came to 17 bases. The CDR3 is 15 amino acids. Filled out from reference TRBV7-8 and TRBJ2-7, the complete variable domain reads GAGVSQSPRYKVAKRGQDVALRCDPISGHVSLFWYQQALGQGPEFLTYFQNEAQLDKSGLPSDRFFAERPEGSVSTLKIQRTQQEDSAVYLCASSFMLGIEHEQYFGPGTRLTVT.

This clonotype was counted ten times or more. The chain combines TRBV5-1 with TRBJ1-1, with D unresolved. The V and J ends lost 0 bases and 7 bases respectively, with 10 bases between them. The CDR3 covers 13 residues. Germline assignment: CDR1 SGHRS and CDR2 YFSETQ. The CDR3 DNA sequence: TGCGCCAGCAGCTTGGCCCTTGGTTATGAAGCTTTCTTT. The encoded protein is CASSLALGYEAFF.

In the case of this clonotype: A much larger clone sits a single nucleotide away, making a read error possible. The CDR3 loop reads CACSPNSLNTEAFF. For the CDR3, the DNA is TGTGCCTGCAGCCCTAACTCTCTGAACACTGAAGCTTTCTTT. The V call is TRBV7-9, the J call TRBJ1-1; D remains unclear. The CDR3 has 14 residues. Germline V gene data show CDR1 as SEHNR and CDR2 as FQNEAQ (reference sequence).